This T cell receptor beta chain was captured by sequencing in a study of cytomegalovirus exposure and HLA in healthy donors. The study's findings and limits: It was taken for granted in presence/absence analyses that sequencing depth across donors was roughly uniform. In a later analysis, HLA-associated beta chains showed higher expansion and lower generation probabilities than comparable chains.

Germline V gene data show CDR1 as SGHNT and CDR2 as YYREEE (reference sequence). Trimming left V 4 bases short and J 8 bases short, with 18 bases between. The CDR3 contains 15 residues. On this clone itself: The antigen remains undetermined.

PCR employed 60 Vbeta and 13 Jbeta primers. TCRdb keeps only in-frame clones here, not all; method: immunoSEQ multiplex PCR. The sample holds about 74,000 clones, around 70% seen once. The sample was PBMCs. V usage is TRBV5-4 and J usage is TRBJ1-4; the D gene is possibly TRBD1 (5 bases). The clonotype originates from a woman aged 40 to 50 in good health and CMV-seropositive. The CDR3: CASSPLGGGFEKLFF. CDR3 in DNA: TGTGCCAGCAGCCCCCTCGGGGGAGGATTCGAAAAACTGTTTTTT. Based on the CDR3 plus reference TRBV5-4 and TRBJ1-4, the full variable domain is ETGVTQSPTHLIKTRGQQVTLRCSSQSGHNTVSWYQQALGQGPQFIFQYYREEENGRGNFPPRFSGLQFPNYSSELNVNALELDDSALYLCASSPLGGGFEKLFFGSGTQLSVL.